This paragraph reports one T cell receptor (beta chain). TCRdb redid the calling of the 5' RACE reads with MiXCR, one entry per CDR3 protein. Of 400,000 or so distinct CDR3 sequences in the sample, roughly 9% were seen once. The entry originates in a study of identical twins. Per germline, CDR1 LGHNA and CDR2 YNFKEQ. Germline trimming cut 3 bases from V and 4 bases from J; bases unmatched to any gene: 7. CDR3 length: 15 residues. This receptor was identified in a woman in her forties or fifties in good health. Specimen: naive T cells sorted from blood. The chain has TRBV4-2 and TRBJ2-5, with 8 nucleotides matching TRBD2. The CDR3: CASSQAGTRGETQYF. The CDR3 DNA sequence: TGTGCCAGCAGCCAGGCCGGGACTAGGGGAGAGACCCAGTACTTC.